This T cell receptor (beta chain) was obtained from a study of cytotoxic CD8 clonotypes in ibrutinib-treated CLL. Study at large: The authors obtained response samples at a median of about 11 months of treatment, range 6 to 36. Study-level findings and limits: Having risen at ibrutinib response, clonality had fallen back toward baseline by progression.

Sequencing was performed with immunoSEQ multiplex PCR; in TCRdb, only in-frame clones are kept and a portion is missing. The top ten hold less than 35% of the sample, which has 90,000 to 100,000 clones, roughly 80% seen once. This CDR3 has 20 residues. CDR1 is SGHRS, CDR2 YFSETQ, per germline. V gave up 7 bases and J gave up 6 bases; unmatched junction bases: 27. The sample holds a few counts of this clone. What it binds is unknown. TCR beta libraries used around 2 micrograms of DNA from cryopreserved PBMCs. The source material was PBMCs, sampled after 12 months of ibrutinib treatment. The V call is TRBV5-1, the J call TRBJ2-3; 9 nucleotides match TRBD2. The origin of this receptor is a human donor with chronic lymphocytic leukemia. The CDR3, as DNA: TGCGCCAGCGTGCACAGTTTGCCGGGGCTCGCGGGTAGCGGGGGTGATACGCAGTATTTT. The encoded protein is CASVHSLPGLAGSGGDTQYF.